What follows are 21 T cell receptor beta chains derived from one specimen sequenced in a study of CD8 T cells in Susac syndrome. Reverse transcription of roughly 0.45 to 1 ug RNA used random hexamers. TCRdb itself ran the immunoSEQ multiplex PCR reads through MiXCR, one entry per CDR3 protein. Of a few hundred thousand distinct CDR3 sequences in the sample, 95% were seen once. The sequencing sample was made of CD4+ T cells from PBMCs. The receptors come from a human donor with multiple sclerosis.

This clonotype has just one count. The J gene is TRBJ2-5, the V gene TRBV12-3 or TRBV12-4; D possibly corresponds to TRBD1 (6 bases). V dropped 5 bases and J dropped 9 bases, with 16 bases sitting between them. The CDR3 extends over 13 amino acids. The CDR3 DNA follows: TGTGCCAGCAGTATACTACAGGGATTACCCCAGTACTTC. Residues: CASSILQGLPQYF.

This rearrangement joins TRBV27 to TRBJ2-7; no reliable D call. Trimming pared 5 bases from V and 0 bases from J, leaving 14 bases between. The germline V gene encodes CDR1 MNHEY and CDR2 SMNVEV (reference sequence). The CDR3 length is 15 residues. CDR3 in amino acids: CASSPIKRSSYEQYF. In DNA form, the CDR3 reads TGTGCCAGCAGTCCCATCAAAAGGAGCTCCTACGAGCAGTACTTC.

In this sample, this clonotype turned up once. The CDR3 DNA reads TGTGCCAGCGGGCTTGAGGTTGCTCAGCCCCAGCATTTT. This sequence encodes CASGLEVAQPQHF. This chain uses TRBV6-6 with TRBJ1-5, with unresolved D. Per the germline V gene, CDR1 is MNHNY and CDR2 is SVGAGI (reference sequence). The ends were cut back, 8 bases at V and 6 bases at J, with 14 bases in the middle. This CDR3 is 13 amino acids long.

The count of this clonotype is one. The rearrangement joins TRBV20-1 to TRBJ2-3, with 11 bases aligning to TRBD2. The CDR3 has 15 amino acids. Trimming took 0 bases from V and 3 from J; bases not matched to a gene: 2. The germline V gene has CDR1 DFQATT and CDR2 SNEGSKA (reference sequence). The CDR3 DNA sequence: TGCAGTGCTAGAGATCCTAGCGGGGGGACAGATACGCAGTATTTT. Amino acid sequence: CSARDPSGGTDTQYF.

The V and J genes are TRBV29-1 and TRBJ2-2; D may be TRBD1 (5 bases). The CDR3 loop spans 12 amino acids. Between the trimmed V and J ends, which lost 2 bases and 6 bases, there was a span of 7 bases. Looked up from germline, CDR1 is SQVTM and CDR2 is ANQGSEA. The CDR3 protein is CSVERGSGELFF. DNA for the CDR3: TGCAGCGTTGAAAGGGGCTCCGGGGAGCTGTTTTTT.

V is TRBV7-9 and J is TRBJ1-2, with unresolved D. CDR3 size: 13 residues. In germline, CDR1 is SEHNR, CDR2 FQNEAQ (reference sequence). V lost 5 bases, J lost 4 bases, and 11 bases lay in between. The CDR3 nucleotides are TGTGCCAGCAGCACGTCCGCCGGCTATGGCTACACCTTC. It encodes CASSTSAGYGYTF.

The gene calls are TRBV20-1 and TRBJ1-1; 7 bases map to TRBD1. CDR1 DFQATT and CDR2 SNEGSKA come from the germline V gene (reference sequence). The CDR3 has 13 amino acids. Trimming took 6 bases from V and 4 from J; bases not matched to a gene: 8. The CDR3 region has the DNA TGCAGTGCGACGACAGGGCGCAGCACTGAAGCTTTCTTT. Its translation is CSATTGRSTEAFF.

The rearrangement joins TRBV5-1 to TRBJ1-2, with TRBD1 identical over 7 bases. V was clipped by 2 bases and J by 8 bases; unmatched bases: 9. The length of the CDR3 is 14 residues. The germline V gene encodes CDR1 SGHRS and CDR2 YFSETQ. The CDR3 DNA reads as TGCGCCAGCAGCTTAACGACAGGGTTCAACGGCTACACCTTC. Translation gives CASSLTTGFNGYTF.

The genes are TRBV12-3 or TRBV12-4 and TRBJ1-1; D is unresolved. This CDR3 contains 11 residues. V was shortened by 8 bases and J by 5 bases, with 9 bases between the two germline ends. The CDR3 DNA reads TGTGCCAGCCGAAAGGAAACTGAAGCTTTCTTT. Its protein product is CASRKETEAFF.

The rearrangement links TRBV15 to TRBJ1-5; no clear D gene. Germline-derived CDR1 and CDR2 are LNHNV and YYDKDF (reference sequence). Trimming removed 0 bases from V and 1 base from J, with 10 bases in between. This CDR3 region has 16 residues. This CDR3 reads CATSRDPGLSNQPQHF. CDR3 DNA: TGTGCCACCAGCAGAGATCCGGGGTTAAGCAATCAGCCCCAGCATTTT. Combining the CDR3 with reference TRBV15 and TRBJ1-5 gives the whole variable domain DAMVIQNPRYQVTQFGKPVTLSCSQTLNHNVMYWYQQKSSQAPKLLFHYYDKDFNNEADTPDNFQSRRPNTSFCFLDIRSPGLGDTAMYLCATSRDPGLSNQPQHFGDGTRLSIL.

The chain has TRBV6-1 and TRBJ1-2; D is undetermined. Germline CDR1 reads MNHNS; CDR2 reads SASEGT. The CDR3 totals 12 residues. V lost 3 bases, J lost 6 bases, and 8 bases lay in between. CDR3 DNA sequence: TGTGCCAGCAGTGACAGTGGAAATGGCTACACCTTC. It translates to CASSDSGNGYTF.

This sequence joins TRBV20-1 and TRBJ2-3, with 8 bases identical to TRBD2. Germline values: CDR1 DFQATT, CDR2 SNEGSKA (reference sequence). This CDR3 is built from 14 residues. Trimming took 1 base from V and 0 from J; bases not matched to a gene: 0. CDR3 sequence reads: CSARVAGSTDTQYF. The CDR3 coding sequence is TGCAGTGCTAGAGTAGCGGGGAGCACAGATACGCAGTATTTT.

The chain uses TRBV18 and TRBJ1-1, with D perhaps TRBD1 (5 bases). Germline V gene data show CDR1 as KGHSH and CDR2 as LQKENI. With 1 base removed from V and 0 bases from J, the gap between germline ends came to 6 bases. CDR3 length: 14 amino acids. The CDR3 coding sequence is TGTGCCAGCTCACCACTGGGGGTGAACACTGAAGCTTTCTTT. Its translation is CASSPLGVNTEAFF.

CDR3 region: CASSPTPLRKTQYF. The CDR3 DNA reads as TGTGCCAGCAGTCCAACCCCCCTCCGAAAGACCCAGTACTTC. The chain recombines TRBV6-2 or TRBV6-3 with TRBJ2-5; the D is unclear. The CDR3 totals 14 residues. Germline V gene data show CDR1 as MNHEY and CDR2 as SVGEGT. Trimming took off 5 bases at V and 6 bases at J, with 16 bases between the two ends.

The J gene is TRBJ2-6, the V gene TRBV15; D may be TRBD1 (5 bases). The V end was cut by 0 bases, the J end by 2 bases, with 5 bases between. The germline gives CDR1 LNHNV, CDR2 YYDKDF (reference sequence). This CDR3 has 15 residues. CDR3 in DNA: TGTGCCACCAGCAGAGAAGGGGCTGGGGCCAACGTCCTGACTTTC. Its protein product is CATSREGAGANVLTF.

The chain recombines TRBV6-6 with TRBJ2-5, with TRBD1 as a possible D gene (6 bases). Germline V CDR1 and CDR2: MNHNY, SVGAGI (reference sequence). V lost 10 bases and J lost 5, with 14 bases in between. CDR3 size: 12 residues. The CDR3 DNA is TGTGCCATAGGACAGTGGAGGGAGACCCAGTACTTC. Protein product: CAIGQWRETQYF.

This rearrangement joins TRBV7-9 to TRBJ2-1; TRBD2 might be the D (6 bases). The germline V gene encodes CDR1 SEHNR and CDR2 FQNEAQ (reference sequence). This CDR3 has 15 residues. V shed 5 bases and J shed 4 bases, with 15 bases lying between them. CDR3 sequence (DNA): TGTGCCAGCAGCACCCCAGGGACTGGATACAATGAGCAGTTCTTC. Translated: CASSTPGTGYNEQFF.

The chain is built from TRBV19 and TRBJ1-5, with a tentative D call TRBD1 (6 bases). The CDR3 sequence is 15 residues long. Trimming cost V 1 base and J 4 bases, with 11 bases left between them. Germline V gives CDR1 LNHDA, CDR2 SQIVND (reference sequence). In nucleotides, the CDR3 is TGTGCCAGTAGTATAGTCGGACAGAAAAATCAGCCCCAGCATTTT. It translates to CASSIVGQKNQPQHF. The full variable domain, rest sourced from reference TRBV19 and TRBJ1-5, is DGGITQSPKYLFRKEGQNVTLSCEQNLNHDAMYWYRQDPGQGLRLIYYSQIVNDFQKGDIAEGYSVSREKKESFPLTVTSAQKNPTAFYLCASSIVGQKNQPQHFGDGTRLSIL.

The J gene is TRBJ1-1, the V gene TRBV19; TRBD1 matches at 9 bases. Germline CDR1 reads LNHDA; CDR2 reads SQIVND (reference sequence). V dropped 6 bases and J dropped 3; count of bases not matched to a gene: 8. The CDR3 is 15 amino acids. In DNA, the CDR3 is TGTGCCAGTAGAGCTACAGGGGGCGCGTACACTGAAGCTTTCTTT. This gives the protein CASRATGGAYTEAFF. Complete variable domain (other parts from reference TRBV19 and TRBJ1-1): DGGITQSPKYLFRKEGQNVTLSCEQNLNHDAMYWYRQDPGQGLRLIYYSQIVNDFQKGDIAEGYSVSREKKESFPLTVTSAQKNPTAFYLCASRATGGAYTEAFFGQGTRLTVV.

DNA for the CDR3: TGTGCCAGCAGCTTAGAAGTTACCTTAAAAAACATTCAGTACTTC. Residues: CASSLEVTLKNIQYF. The V gene is TRBV7-2, the J gene TRBJ2-4; D call uncertain. The CDR3 loop spans 15 amino acids. V shed 1 base and J shed 4 bases, with 11 bases lying between them. CDR1 and CDR2 from the germline V gene are SGHTA and FQGNSA.

The genes are TRBV20-1 and TRBJ1-5; tentatively, D is TRBD1 (5 bases). The CDR3 runs to 13 residues. V lost 6 bases and J lost 0, with 9 bases in between. The germline CDR1 and CDR2 sequences are DFQATT and SNEGSKA (reference sequence). The CDR3 DNA sequence: TGCAGTGCGTGGGACCTTAGCAATCAGCCCCAGCATTTT. Protein sequence: CSAWDLSNQPQHF.